The next 4 T cell receptor beta chains were all read from a single sample in a study of graft-versus-host responses after intestinal transplantation. No antigen is known for these receptors. Assay: immunoSEQ multiplex PCR; the TCRdb copy retains only in-frame clones and omits some. The data show fewer than 110,000 clones, 80% to 95% seen once. Sequencing was performed on unstimulated CD8+ T cells sorted from spleen or lymph node cells, taken before intestinal transplant. These receptor sequences come from a human donor who received an intestinal transplant.

The chain employs TRBV7-6 and TRBJ2-1; TRBD2 agrees at 7 bases. This CDR3 comprises 16 residues. Germline V CDR1 and CDR2: SGHVS, FNYEAQ. J gave up 4 bases and V 4 bases, and 10 bases lay outside the gene matches. The CDR3 coding sequence is TGTGCCAGCAGCTCGGGACCAGCGGGGTATTACAATGAGCAGTTCTTC. This gives the protein CASSSGPAGYYNEQFF.

The chain links TRBV7-6 to TRBJ2-3; D possibly corresponds to TRBD2 (5 bases). The CDR3 is made up of 12 amino acids. Between the trimmed V and J ends, which lost 6 bases and 2 bases, there was a span of 6 bases. CDR1 is SGHVS, CDR2 FNYEAQ, per germline. CDR3: CASSGLTDTQYF. DNA for the CDR3: TGTGCCAGCAGTGGACTCACAGATACGCAGTATTTT.

The CDR3 region is CASSSKLDRAYEQYF. The CDR3 DNA reads as TGTGCCAGCAGCTCGAAGCTCGACAGGGCTTACGAGCAGTACTTC. The chain combines TRBV7-9 with TRBJ2-7; 7 nucleotides line up with TRBD1. V was clipped by 4 bases and J by 4 bases; unmatched bases: 10. The V gene's germline CDR1 is SEHNR and CDR2 FQNEAQ (reference sequence). This CDR3 comprises 15 residues.

The rearrangement uses TRBV10-3 and TRBJ2-7; no clear D gene. The V end lost 3 bases, the J end lost 4 bases, and 7 bases lay between the germline ends. The germline V gene has CDR1 ENHRY and CDR2 SYGVKD. The CDR3 sequence is 12 residues long. The CDR3 region is CAISDGGYEQYF. The CDR3 nucleotides are TGTGCCATCAGTGATGGCGGTTACGAGCAGTACTTC.